The next 22 T cell receptor beta chains were all read from a single sample in a study of blood T cell repertoires in COVID-19. Sequencing used immunoSEQ multiplex PCR; TCRdb keeps in-frame clones, though not all of them. This table holds roughly 230,000 clones, 80% to 85% found once. The sample consisted of peripheral blood. The source of these receptors is a man aged 40-49 years with acute or convalescent COVID-19.

The chain recombines TRBV5-1 with TRBJ2-1, with 8 bases that match TRBD2. Trimming at V came to 7 bases and at J to 2 bases, leaving 5 bases not matched to a gene. Germline CDR1 and CDR2: SGHRS and YFSETQ. The CDR3 has 14 amino acids. The CDR3 spells CASVGAGAYNEQFF. The CDR3, as DNA: TGCGCCAGCGTTGGAGCGGGGGCCTACAATGAGCAGTTCTTC.

This chain joins TRBV23-1 and TRBJ2-7, with TRBD2 identical over 12 bases. TRBV23-1 is assigned to the ORF class and has an uncertain function. CDR3 length: 17 residues. V trimming: 3 bases; J trimming: 7 bases; junction bases outside the gene matches: 13. CDR3 DNA: TGCGCCAGCAGTCACACAGAACTAGCGGGAGGACTTTCGGAGCAGTACTTC. Residues: CASSHTELAGGLSEQYF.

CDR3 amino acids: CASMGSGSTDTQYF. The CDR3 nucleotides are TGTGCCAGCATGGGAAGCGGGAGCACAGATACGCAGTATTTT. The chain combines TRBV28 with TRBJ2-3; possible D gene TRBD2, 6 bases. CDR3 length: 14 residues. Germline V gene sequence: CDR1 MDHEN, CDR2 SYDVKM. Trimming removed 7 bases at V and 0 bases at J, with 11 bases between. Variable domain in full (rest from reference TRBV28 and TRBJ2-3): DVKVTQSSRYLVKRTGEKVFLECVQDMDHENMFWYRQDPGLGLRLIYFSYDVKMKEKGDIPEGYSVSREKKERFSLILESASTNQTSMYLCASMGSGSTDTQYFGPGTRLTVL.

This clone occurred once. The rearrangement uses TRBV5-4 and TRBJ1-6, with 9 nucleotides matching TRBD1. V lost 4 bases to trimming and J lost 10 bases; unmatched junction nucleotides: 6. CDR1 and CDR2 (germline): SGHNT, YYREEE (reference sequence). CDR3 length: 14 residues. The CDR3: CASSDGTGPSPLHF. CDR3 DNA: TGTGCCAGCAGCGACGGGACAGGGCCATCACCCCTCCACTTT.

The chain links TRBV4-1 to TRBJ2-1; TRBD2 matches 11 bases. Germline values: CDR1 MGHRA, CDR2 YSYEKL. This CDR3 has 17 residues. Trimming at V came to 2 bases and at J to 4 bases, leaving 7 bases not matched to a gene. The CDR3 DNA is TGCGCCAGCAGCCAACACTCGGGACTAGCGGCATACAATGAGCAGTTCTTC. Translating it yields CASSQHSGLAAYNEQFF.

CDR3 protein: CASSIKGDQPQHF. The CDR3 bases are TGTGCCAGTAGTATTAAAGGGGATCAGCCCCAGCATTTT. V is TRBV19 and J is TRBJ1-5, with a tentative D call TRBD1 (5 bases). The CDR3 is 13 amino acids. Trimming stripped 3 bases from V and 5 bases from J, with 8 bases between. Germline V gene data show CDR1 as LNHDA and CDR2 as SQIVND (reference sequence).

The V call is TRBV3-1 (or the pseudogene TRBV3-2), the J call TRBJ1-1; TRBD1 is a possible D gene (5 bases). Germline assignment: CDR1 LGHDT and CDR2 YNNKEL (reference sequence). The V and J ends lost 7 bases and 7 bases respectively, with 16 bases between them. This CDR3 region has 13 residues. The CDR3 nucleotides read TGTGCCAGCACCCGAGGGGCGGGGCTTGAAGCTTTCTTT. Protein sequence: CASTRGAGLEAFF.

The chain combines TRBV25-1 with TRBJ1-1, with 7 bases fitting TRBD1. There are 15 residues in the CDR3. In germline, CDR1 is MGHDK, CDR2 SYGVNS. With 4 bases clipped from V and 1 base from J, the junction kept 6 bases outside the gene matches. This CDR3 is CASSVDRAANTEAFF. The CDR3 bases are TGTGCCAGCAGTGTAGACAGGGCGGCGAACACTGAAGCTTTCTTT.

The rearrangement joins TRBV10-3 to TRBJ2-1, with D maybe TRBD2 (5 bases). This CDR3 is 13 amino acids long. Trimming cost V 6 bases and J 5 bases, with 11 bases left between them. Per the germline V gene, CDR1 is ENHRY and CDR2 is SYGVKD. The CDR3, as DNA: TGTGCCATCAGCCCTACCGGGGACAATGAGCAGTTCTTC. Its protein product is CAISPTGDNEQFF.

V gene TRBV11-2 combines with J gene TRBJ2-3; TRBD2 matches 12 bases. Germline lookup yields CDR1 SGHAT and CDR2 FQNNGV. V lost 5 bases to trimming and J lost 3 bases; unmatched junction nucleotides: 12. The CDR3 is 18 amino acids. CDR3 bases: TGTGCCAGCAGCCTCCGCTCCCTAGCGGGAGGGGGGACAGATACGCAGTATTTT. Its translation: CASSLRSLAGGGTDTQYF.

The rearrangement uses TRBV14 and TRBJ2-5; unclear D gene. This CDR3 region has 11 residues. Trimming removed 3 bases at V and 4 bases at J, with 3 bases between. From germline, CDR1 is SGHDN and CDR2 FVKESK. CDR3 coding DNA: TGTGCCAGCAGCCACGGAGAGACCCAGTACTTC. Translating gives CASSHGETQYF.

The chain has TRBV24-1 and TRBJ2-3; 11 bases are shared with TRBD2. Germline values: CDR1 KGHDR, CDR2 SFDVKD. The length of the CDR3 is 15 residues. Germline trimming cut 6 bases from V and 5 bases from J; bases unmatched to any gene: 6. In DNA, the CDR3 is TGTGCCACCAGTTCAAATAGCGGGAGGGAAGATACGCAGTATTTT. It encodes CATSSNSGREDTQYF.

The rearrangement uses TRBV11-1 and TRBJ1-6; 7 bases are shared with TRBD1. This CDR3 has 15 amino acids. The germline CDR1 and CDR2 sequences are SGHAT and FQDESV (reference sequence). V lost 5 bases and J lost 7; bases outside the gene matches: 8. The chain's CDR3 is CASSLQGENNSPLHF. CDR3 bases: TGTGCCAGCAGCCTCCAGGGGGAGAACAATTCACCCCTCCACTTT.

The V gene is TRBV12-3 or TRBV12-4, the J gene TRBJ1-2; D is undetermined. V was cut by 7 bases and J by 0 bases, with 9 bases left in between. The CDR3 sequence is 13 residues long. This chain's CDR3 is CASTPSPNYGYTF. The CDR3 DNA is TGTGCCAGCACCCCTTCCCCTAACTATGGCTACACCTTC.

The CDR3 here is CASKDNPNEKLFF. In DNA, the CDR3 is TGTGCCAGCAAAGACAACCCAAATGAAAAACTGTTTTTT. This chain connects TRBV28 to TRBJ1-4, with D unclear. The CDR3 runs to 13 residues. Trimming stripped 7 bases from V and 5 bases from J, with 11 bases between. CDR1 is MDHEN, CDR2 SYDVKM, per germline. The full variable domain, rest sourced from reference TRBV28 and TRBJ1-4, is DVKVTQSSRYLVKRTGEKVFLECVQDMDHENMFWYRQDPGLGLRLIYFSYDVKMKEKGDIPEGYSVSREKKERFSLILESASTNQTSMYLCASKDNPNEKLFFGSGTQLSVL.

This chain uses TRBV7-9 with TRBJ2-1; 8 nucleotides match TRBD1. V trimming: 4 bases; J trimming: 2 bases; junction bases outside the gene matches: 4. The length of the CDR3 is 15 residues. Germline-derived CDR1 and CDR2 are SEHNR and FQNEAQ (reference sequence). CDR3 residues: CASSSPGGAYNEQFF. For the CDR3, the DNA is TGTGCCAGCAGCTCTCCAGGGGGCGCCTACAATGAGCAGTTCTTC.

This rearrangement joins TRBV25-1 to TRBJ2-1; 11 bases are a match to TRBD2. V shed 3 bases and J 5 bases; nucleotides not matched to a gene: 6. Germline CDR1 MGHDK, CDR2 SYGVNS. CDR3 length equals 16 residues. CDR3 bases: TGTGCCAGCAGTGATAGCGGGAGGGCCCGCAACAATGAGCAGTTCTTC. As protein: CASSDSGRARNNEQFF. The full variable domain, in which reference TRBV25-1 and TRBJ2-1 provide the parts outside the CDR3, is EADIYQTPRYLVIGTGKKITLECSQTMGHDKMYWYQQDPGMELHLIHYSYGVNSTEKGDLSSESTVSRIRTEHFPLTLESARPSHTSQYLCASSDSGRARNNEQFFGPGTRLTVL.

The chain links TRBV18 to TRBJ2-1; 12 nucleotides match TRBD2. This CDR3 has 16 amino acids. The V and J ends lost 4 bases and 8 bases, in that order; junction bases with no gene match: 9. Germline lookup yields CDR1 KGHSH and CDR2 LQKENI. The CDR3 is CASSRSATSGSYEQFF. The CDR3 DNA sequence: TGTGCCAGCTCACGGTCTGCGACTAGCGGGAGCTATGAGCAGTTCTTC. The whole variable domain, filled in from reference TRBV18 and TRBJ2-1, reads NAGVMQNPRHLVRRRGQEARLRCSPMKGHSHVYWYRQLPEEGLKFMVYLQKENIIDESGMPKERFSAEFPKEGPSILRIQQVVRGDSAAYFCASSRSATSGSYEQFFGPGTRLTVL.

This clone was counted a few times. The J gene is TRBJ1-5, the V gene TRBV27; 9 positions agree with TRBD1. The germline V gene has CDR1 MNHEY and CDR2 SMNVEV (reference sequence). J was trimmed by 3 bases and V by 6 bases; bases with no gene match: 6. This CDR3 has 15 amino acids. The CDR3 sequence: CASRGQGFFNQPQHF. CDR3 in DNA: TGTGCCAGCAGGGGACAGGGCTTCTTCAATCAGCCCCAGCATTTT.

CDR3 nucleotides: TGTGCCAGCAGTGAGTCAAGACTAGCGGGATCCATATACGAGCAGTACTTC. It is translated as CASSESRLAGSIYEQYF. This chain uses TRBV6-1 with TRBJ2-7; 11 bases fit TRBD2. The ends lost 3 bases at V and 4 bases at J; junction bases unmatched: 11. The CDR3 length is 17 residues. The germline V gene encodes CDR1 MNHNS and CDR2 SASEGT.

This clone has a single count. The chain links TRBV7-9 to TRBJ2-7, with D perhaps matching TRBD2 (6 bases). The CDR3 loop spans 14 amino acids. The V and J ends lost 1 base and 3 bases respectively, with 10 bases between them. Germline values: CDR1 SEHNR, CDR2 FQNEAQ (reference sequence). The CDR3 loop is CASSLGGLHYEQYF. The CDR3 region has the DNA TGTGCCAGCAGCTTAGGGGGACTCCACTACGAGCAGTACTTC.

This clone was detected once. J is TRBJ2-5 and V is TRBV7-9, with D hard to call. This CDR3 contains 15 residues. From germline, CDR1 is SEHNR and CDR2 FQNEAQ (reference sequence). V lost 5 bases to trimming and J lost 1 base, with 14 bases between them. Written as DNA, the CDR3 is TGTGCCAGCAGCCCCCCAGTCGCGGTCCAAGAGACCCAGTACTTC. It translates to CASSPPVAVQETQYF.